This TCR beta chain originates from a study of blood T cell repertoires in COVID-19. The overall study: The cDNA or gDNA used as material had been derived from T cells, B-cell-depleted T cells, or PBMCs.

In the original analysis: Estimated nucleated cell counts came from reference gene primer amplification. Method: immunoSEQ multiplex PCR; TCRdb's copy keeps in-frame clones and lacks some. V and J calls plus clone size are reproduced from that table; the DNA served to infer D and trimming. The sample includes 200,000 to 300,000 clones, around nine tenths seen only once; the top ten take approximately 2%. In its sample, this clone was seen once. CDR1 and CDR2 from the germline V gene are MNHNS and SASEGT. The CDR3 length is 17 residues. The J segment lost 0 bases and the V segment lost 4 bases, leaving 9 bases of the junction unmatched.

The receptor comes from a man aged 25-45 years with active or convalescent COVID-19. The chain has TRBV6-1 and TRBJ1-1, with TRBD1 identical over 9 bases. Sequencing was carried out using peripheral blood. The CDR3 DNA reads TGTGCCAGCAGTGCAGAAACAGGGGGCTCGGTGAACACTGAAGCTTTCTTT. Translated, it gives CASSAETGGSVNTEAFF.